This T cell receptor beta chain was sequenced in a study of T-cell memory formation after mild COVID-19. TCRdb reprocessed the 5' RACE reads with MiXCR, giving one entry per CDR3 protein. In the table there are just over 300,000 distinct CDR3 sequences, roughly a fifth of which are singletons. Germline CDR1 and CDR2: KGHSH and LQKENI. The CDR3 loop spans 13 amino acids. V lost 4 bases, J lost 12 bases, and 18 bases lay in between. This clonotype was counted a single time. This receptor was taken from a young man who had mild COVID-19 (a few samples of this study predate the infection). Cell type and time point are not known. The chain employs TRBV18 and TRBJ1-1, with D perhaps matching TRBD1 (5 bases). Sequencing was performed on PBMCs or a T cell subset sorted from them (not recorded which). CDR3 in DNA: TGTGCCAGCTCACGGGGGTTGGGCGAGAAGACTTTCTTT. Its protein is CASSRGLGEKTFF.